This T cell receptor (beta chain) was obtained from a study of cytomegalovirus exposure and HLA in healthy donors. V was pared by 7 bases and J by 4 bases, with 11 bases of the junction left unmatched. This CDR3 has 18 residues. Germline values: CDR1 MDHEN, CDR2 SYDVKM. The assay was immunoSEQ multiplex PCR, and TCRdb's table has in-frame clones only and misses some. There are around 150,000 clones in the sample; about 89% occur only once, and about 3.1% lies in the top ten. These donors were members of the roughly 130-subject validation cohort, a group separate from the approximately 670-subject first cohort.

Sequencing was done on a sample of PBMCs. The TCR comes from a woman aged 18-29 years in good health and CMV-seropositive. This chain joins TRBV28 and TRBJ2-1; 15 bases agree with TRBD2. The DNA for the CDR3 is TGTGCCAGCACCCCCCCCGGACTAGCGGGAGGGGGTTACAATGAGCAGTTCTTC. Protein sequence: CASTPPGLAGGGYNEQFF.